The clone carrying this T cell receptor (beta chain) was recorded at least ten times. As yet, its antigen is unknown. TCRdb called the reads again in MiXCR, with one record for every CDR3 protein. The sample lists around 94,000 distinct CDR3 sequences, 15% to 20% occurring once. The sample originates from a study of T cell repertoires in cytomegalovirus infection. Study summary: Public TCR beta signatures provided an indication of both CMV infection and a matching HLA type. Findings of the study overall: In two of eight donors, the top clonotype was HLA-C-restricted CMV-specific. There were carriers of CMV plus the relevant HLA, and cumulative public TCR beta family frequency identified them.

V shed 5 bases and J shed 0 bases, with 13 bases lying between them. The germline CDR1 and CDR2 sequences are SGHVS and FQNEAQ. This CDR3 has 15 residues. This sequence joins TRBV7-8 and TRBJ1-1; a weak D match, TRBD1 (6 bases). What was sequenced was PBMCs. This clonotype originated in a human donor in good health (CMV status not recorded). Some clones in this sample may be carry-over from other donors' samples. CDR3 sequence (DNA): TGTGCCAGCAGCCCTGAGGGGACAATGAACACTGAAGCTTTCTTT. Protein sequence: CASSPEGTMNTEAFF.